This TCR beta chain was identified during a study of cytomegalovirus exposure and HLA in healthy donors (dated by TCRdb to 2017 to 2019). Notes on the research overall: In an earlier analysis of around 540 of the donors, 276 Gb of sequence data and approximately 120 million unique TCR beta sequences from 150 million to 200 million T cells were reported. Every discovery cohort repertoire had been produced on one sequencing platform. A few DR-DQ haplotypes were treated as single units for association and clustering because of strong linkage in the cohort. An earlier analysis of 587 of the donors used high-throughput TCR beta sequencing to judge whether each TCR beta V gene segment behaved as functional or pseudogenic. Across 300 to 400 genotyped donors of the cohort, an average of roughly 200,000 unique TCR beta nucleotide sequences per donor were sequenced, and roughly 20% of those sequences were non-productive. HLA typing included class I and class II loci at four-digit resolution. Of the 398 genotyped donors, roughly 85% fell in the genetic ancestry cluster associated with self-reported Caucasian donors. A separate validation cohort of about 110 different subjects was used in addition to the roughly 700-subject first cohort. Typing coverage varied by locus: roughly 629-640 donors for A, B, C, DRB1 and DQB1; approximately 560 for DQA1; 600 to 610 for DPA1; roughly 470 for DPB1. A later analysis re-examined previously published TCR beta repertoires from about 700 donors and added high-resolution HLA genotyping to investigate patterns of TCR occurrence. The T cell repertoires of 666 subjects were profiled by immunosequencing and related to cytomegalovirus serostatus. Donor age, sex, ethnicity and CMV serostatus were compiled alongside the repertoire data. An early release covering roughly 600 HLA-typed donors comprised around 300 gigabases of sequencing data and around 80 million unique TCR sequences. The aim of the study was to test whether cataloging public T cell receptors could identify signatures of past pathogen exposure. Rather than using new phenotypic data, the later analysis identified candidate immune exposures from TCR beta sequences and from how often those sequences occurred across donors. To predict cytomegalovirus infection status, the study brought together high-throughput TCR immunosequencing, statistical association of individual TCRs with disease status, and machine learning. A later genetic analysis took genome-wide SNP genotypes for about 55% of the roughly 670 donors and used that subset as a discovery cohort.

In total, around 600 healthy bone marrow donors made up the cohort. At the time of sampling, every cohort member was nominally healthy, though immune exposures that went unrecorded were likely present. The donor tested CMV seronegative and was one of the 352 seronegative cohort members. Every donor gave a peripheral blood sample, and the peripheral blood mononuclear cells from that sample were used for TCR beta sequencing. The Qiagen DNeasy Blood Extraction Kit was used to extract genomic DNA from the blood cell samples. In the germline V gene, CDR1 corresponds to SGHAT and CDR2 to FQNNGV. The germline V end is reduced by 1 base and the J end by 1 base; junction bases left unmatched: 4. From the cysteine through the phenylalanine, the CDR3 covers 16 amino acids. Only the CDR3 part of the read is kept: 48 bases, read in frame from the first base. In regard to this clone: The antigen it recognizes is unknown. Base qualities are not at hand, and no much larger clone is one base apart.

Overall study results and their limits: A later analysis found that most CMV-associated TCR beta chains appeared HLA-restricted, with HLA associations seemingly driven largely by CMV exposure. When HLA alleles, especially DR and DQ, strongly co-occurred, attributing TCR associations to individual alleles was difficult. An earlier analysis of some 590 of the donors showed that most TCR beta V segments appeared in productive rearrangements either about 87% or about 30% of the time, which broadly matched IMGT annotations. At a false discovery rate of 0.05, a later analysis linked roughly 17,000 TCR beta sequences to specific HLA alleles. In the study, around 160 TCR beta chains were listed as associated with cytomegalovirus. Immune exposure information for the cohort was limited to CMV serostatus. In a later analysis, HLA-associated TCR beta chains were found to be more clonally expanded and to have lower generation probabilities than equally common non-associated chains. The earlier analysis of 587 of the donors excluded seventeen rarely observed V segments, including chromosome 9 orphons, because counts were too low. An association between a missense DCLRE1C variant and V-gene and J-gene trimming of TCR beta chains was found in a later genetic analysis and replicated in an independent cohort. Only TCR beta chains were sequenced in this cohort, and the absence of alpha or paired-chain data limited detectable features. A later genetic analysis reported fewer N-insertions in productive TCRs among donors in an Asian-associated ancestry cluster than the 666-donor mean. The classifier was reported to diagnose cytomegalovirus status with high specificity and sensitivity in both the original cohort and the validation cohort. Sequencing depth was assumed to be roughly uniform across donors in the presence/absence analyses, though that assumption may not hold. Because some donors lacked HLA typing at each locus, the association tests relied only on the typed subset. Correlated functional status among segregating V segments might reflect linkage disequilibrium, but an unknown experimental factor could not be ruled out. In a later analysis, TCR association rates were found to vary across HLA loci, with the most associated TCRs seen for DRB1 alleles and the fewest for HLA-C alleles. In vitro tests confirmed that a few of the cytomegalovirus-associated TCR beta chains recognize cytomegalovirus antigens. A further reported finding was that TCR beta sequences accurately predicted the HLA-A and HLA-B alleles for most subjects in the first cohort. The authors suggested that the approach could potentially be generalized to other disease states and immunological phenotypes. The 87-base-pair reads could not distinguish some IMGT-functional V segments, including TRBV6-2 and TRBV6-3, so those segments were excluded. A group of highly shared sequence variants was considered likely to be a technical artifact of the sequencing pipeline. Most TCR sequences were seen in very few donors, while some public TCRs were found in many individuals. Several of the top co-occurrence clusters appeared to be linked to parvovirus B19, influenza, CMV and Epstein-Barr virus, according to a later analysis.

Libraries were made using the immunoSEQ multiplex PCR assay. For the multiplex PCR, a mixture combining 60 forward primers for TCR Vbeta segments and 13 reverse primers for TCR Jbeta segments was used. Amplification of the CDR3 region of rearranged TCR beta genes was performed with a multiplex PCR assay on genomic DNA. The amplified TCR beta libraries were sequenced on the Illumina HiSeq System as 87-base-pair reads. Concerning the study's data processing: A later analysis counted 75 million to 100 million unique TCR beta chains across the 666 repertoires, and 10 million to 12 million of these chains were shared by at least two donors. To remove PCR and sequencing errors, raw reads were error-corrected and collapsed into unique sequences using a nearest-neighbor algorithm that merged closely related sequences. Alignment of CDR3 sequences to IMGT reference sequences was used to assign V, D and J gene segments. For a sequence to be retained, a match of at least six nucleotides was required to both a V gene segment and a J gene segment. Rearrangements were called productive when the CDR3 lacked stop codons and stayed in frame with V and J; all others were non-productive. CDR3 was defined by IMGT convention, running from the second conserved V-encoded cysteine to the conserved J-encoded phenylalanine. Sequences without an unambiguous match to a single V gene segment were excluded from the earlier analysis of approximately 560 of the donors. An earlier analysis of fewer than 750 of the donors classified V segments as functional when productive rearrangements were above 56.7% and as segregating when the standard deviation between donors was above 5%. A statistical classification framework was developed to diagnose cytomegalovirus status using the catalog of TCR beta chain sequences. In a later analysis, V and J genes were assigned by comparing TCR nucleotide sequences against IMGT/GENE-DB human TR gene sequences. Using the TCRdist pipeline, a later analysis assigned CDR3 sequences along with most-parsimonious VDJ recombination scenarios. In a later analysis, every TCR beta chain was defined by the combination of its CDR3 amino acid sequence and its V-gene family, and reads without a unique V-gene family were dropped. A later analysis removed 592 highly shared, low-generation-probability nucleotide sequences to deal with suspected cross-contamination and a sequencing artifact. In a later analysis, a clonal expansion index was calculated for each public chain from normalized within-repertoire ranks of inferred template counts. In a later analysis, generation probabilities were computed with a VDJ recombination model fitted to out-of-frame rearrangements, and the resulting probabilities were checked against IGoR. In a later analysis, hypergeometric tests were used to score TCR-TCR, TCR-HLA and TCR-CMV co-occurrence, with a repertoire-size bias correction applied to TCR pairs. In a later analysis, false discovery rates were estimated by permuting HLA or CMV assignments 20 times. A later analysis grouped co-occurring TCRs with DBSCAN, adding TCRdist sequence similarity when clustering within HLA-allele-positive subsets. For co-occurrence clustering, repertoires with fewer than 30,000 or more than 120,000 public chains were excluded, along with roughly 5 repertoires with anomalous nucleotide sharing. TCRdb obtained this table from immuneACCESS and retained in-frame rearrangements with V and J assigned. These tables miss some clones; where compared with another copy, unresolved V genes account for less than half of the shortfall, and the remainder is unexplained. V, J and clone size derive from that table, while D and trimming were established from the DNA sequence. The table for this sample lists around 92,000 clones; more than 75% of them were counted only once. The ten largest make up roughly 2% of the sample.

The source material was PBMCs. This sequence originates from a man between 18 and 29 years old in good health and CMV-seronegative. This receptor chain uses TRBV11-2 and TRBJ2-1; the junction holds 7 bases that match TRBD2. The CDR3 protein is CASSLAAGVSYNEQFF. DNA sequence: TGTGCCAGCAGCTTAGCTGCGGGGGTGTCCTACAATGAGCAGTTCTTC.